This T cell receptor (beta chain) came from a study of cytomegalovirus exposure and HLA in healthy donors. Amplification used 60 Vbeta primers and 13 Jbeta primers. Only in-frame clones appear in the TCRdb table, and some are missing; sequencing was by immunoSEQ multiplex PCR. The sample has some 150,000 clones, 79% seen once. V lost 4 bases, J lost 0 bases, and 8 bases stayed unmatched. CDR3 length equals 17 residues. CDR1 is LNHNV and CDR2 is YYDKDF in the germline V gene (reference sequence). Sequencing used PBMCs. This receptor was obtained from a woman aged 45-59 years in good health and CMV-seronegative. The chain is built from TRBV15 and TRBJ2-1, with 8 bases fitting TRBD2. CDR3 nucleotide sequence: TGTGCCACCAGCATCCTAAAGCGGGAGAGCTCCTACAATGAGCAGTTCTTC. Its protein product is CATSILKRESSYNEQFF. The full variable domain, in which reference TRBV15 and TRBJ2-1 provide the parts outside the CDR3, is DAMVIQNPRYQVTQFGKPVTLSCSQTLNHNVMYWYQQKSSQAPKLLFHYYDKDFNNEADTPDNFQSRRPNTSFCFLDIRSPGLGDTAMYLCATSILKRESSYNEQFFGPGTRLTVL.